The rows below give T cell receptor beta chains drawn from one sample of a study of brain metastases from non-small cell lung cancer. Assay: immunoSEQ multiplex PCR; the TCRdb copy retains only in-frame clones and omits some. The table lists 3,500 to 5,500 clones, about 86% of them singletons. The sequenced sample was primary lung tumor tissue. The receptors stem from a donor at least 40 years old with non-small cell lung cancer. CDR3s include the opening cysteine and the closing phenylalanine or tryptophan. Fields, in order: V gene, D gene, CDR3 length, clone size, J gene, CDR3 DNA, CDR3 protein. D genes are given only for firm matches. Size is omitted from some rows. Given values are once, few, many or a class for expanded clones.

TRBV21-1	NA	15	NA	TRBJ2-3	TGTGCCAGCAGCAAAGACGGGGGGCGCACAGATACGCAGTATTTT	CASSKDGGRTDTQYF
TRBV7-2	NA	14	NA	TRBJ1-1	TGTGCCAGCTCCTTAGACAGACTTAGGACTGAAACTTTCTTT	CASSLDRLRTETFF
TRBV10-2	NA	11	hyperexpanded	TRBJ1-3	TGCGCCAGCAACTCTGGAAACACCATATATTTT	CASNSGNTIYF
TRBV12-5	TRBD2	14	NA	TRBJ2-1	TGTGCTACCCTCTCGTGGGGGGGATACAATGAGCAGTTCTTC	CATLSWGGYNEQFF
TRBV27	TRBD2	17	NA	TRBJ2-3	TGTGCTAGCAGTTCTCCGGGACTAGCGGGGGGCCTGCATACGCAGTATTTT	CASSSPGLAGGLHTQYF
TRBV7-3	NA	13	NA	TRBJ1-1	TGTGCCAGCAGCTTACGGGGGTGGACTGAAGCTTTCTTT	CASSLRGWTEAFF
TRBV2	NA	15	NA	TRBJ2-6	TGTGCCAGCAGTGACCCAGGGGTTGGGGCCAACGTCCTGACTTTC	CASSDPGVGANVLTF
TRBV29-1	NA	15	once	TRBJ1-5	TGCAGCGTTATTCTTGGGTCGGGAGGGAATCAGCCCCAGCATTTT	CSVILGSGGNQPQHF
TRBV4-3	TRBD1	13	once	TRBJ1-2	TGCGCCAGCAGCCAGGGACAGGGCTATGGCTACACCTTC	CASSQGQGYGYTF
TRBV28	TRBD2	16	NA	TRBJ2-2	TGTGCCAGCAGTTTATGGACTAGCGGGGACACCGGGGAGCTGTTTTTT	CASSLWTSGDTGELFF
TRBV6-2/TRBV6-3	TRBD1	15	NA	TRBJ1-5	TGTGCCAGCAGCCGACAGGGCGGCAACAATCAGCCCCAGCATTTT	CASSRQGGNNQPQHF
TRBV7-2	TRBD2	14	NA	TRBJ2-5	TGTGCCAGCAGCTTAGAAGCGGGGGTTGAGACCCAGTACTTC	CASSLEAGVETQYF
TRBV18	TRBD1	16	NA	TRBJ1-5	TGTGCCAGCTCACCACGGGACAGGGCTCCCAATCAGCCCCAGCATTTT	CASSPRDRAPNQPQHF
TRBV12-5	NA	14	few	TRBJ2-3	TGTGCTAGTGGTTTGTCCCCCTTCACAGATACGCAGTATTTT	CASGLSPFTDTQYF